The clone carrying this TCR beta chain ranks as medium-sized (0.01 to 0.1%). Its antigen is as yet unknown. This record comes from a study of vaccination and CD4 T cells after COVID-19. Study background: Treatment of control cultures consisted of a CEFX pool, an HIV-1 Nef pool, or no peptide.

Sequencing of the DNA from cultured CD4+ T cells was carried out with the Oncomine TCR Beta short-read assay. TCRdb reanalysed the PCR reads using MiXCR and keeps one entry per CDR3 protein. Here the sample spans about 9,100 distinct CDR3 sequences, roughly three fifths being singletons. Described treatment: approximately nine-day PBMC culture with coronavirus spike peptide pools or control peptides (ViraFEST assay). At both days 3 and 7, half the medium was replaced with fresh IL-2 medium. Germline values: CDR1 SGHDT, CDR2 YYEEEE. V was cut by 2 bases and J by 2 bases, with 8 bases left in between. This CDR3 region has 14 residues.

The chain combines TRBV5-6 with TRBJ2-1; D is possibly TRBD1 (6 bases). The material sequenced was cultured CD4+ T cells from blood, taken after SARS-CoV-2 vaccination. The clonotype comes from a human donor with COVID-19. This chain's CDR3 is CASSLQGPYNEQFF. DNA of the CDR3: TGTGCCAGCAGCTTACAGGGCCCCTACAATGAGCAGTTCTTC.